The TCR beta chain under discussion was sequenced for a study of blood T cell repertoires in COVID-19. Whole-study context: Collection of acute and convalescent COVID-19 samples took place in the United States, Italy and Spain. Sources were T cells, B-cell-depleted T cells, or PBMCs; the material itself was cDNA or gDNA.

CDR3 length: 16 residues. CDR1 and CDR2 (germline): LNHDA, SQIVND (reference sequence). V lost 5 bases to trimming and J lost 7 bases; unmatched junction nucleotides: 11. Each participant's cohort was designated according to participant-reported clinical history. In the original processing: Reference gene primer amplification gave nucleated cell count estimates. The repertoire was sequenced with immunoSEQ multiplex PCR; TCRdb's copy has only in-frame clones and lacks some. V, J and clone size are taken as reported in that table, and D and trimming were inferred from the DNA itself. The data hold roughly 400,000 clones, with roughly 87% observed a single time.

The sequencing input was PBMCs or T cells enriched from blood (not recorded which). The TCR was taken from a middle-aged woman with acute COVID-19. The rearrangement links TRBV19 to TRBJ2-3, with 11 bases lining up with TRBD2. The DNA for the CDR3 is TGTGCCAGTAGTCTCGGGACTAGCGGCCCCTCCCATACGCAGTATTTT. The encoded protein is CASSLGTSGPSHTQYF.